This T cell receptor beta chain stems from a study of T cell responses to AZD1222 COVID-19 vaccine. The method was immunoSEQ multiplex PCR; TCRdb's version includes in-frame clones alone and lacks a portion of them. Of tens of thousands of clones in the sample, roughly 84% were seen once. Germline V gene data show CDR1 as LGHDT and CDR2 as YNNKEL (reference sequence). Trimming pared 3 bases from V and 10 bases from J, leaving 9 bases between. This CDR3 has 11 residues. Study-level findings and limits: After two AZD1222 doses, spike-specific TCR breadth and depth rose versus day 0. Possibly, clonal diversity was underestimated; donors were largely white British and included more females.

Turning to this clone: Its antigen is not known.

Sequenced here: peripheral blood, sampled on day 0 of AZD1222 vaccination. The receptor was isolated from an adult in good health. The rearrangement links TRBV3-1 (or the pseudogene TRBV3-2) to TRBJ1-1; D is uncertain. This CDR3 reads CASSQESGAFF. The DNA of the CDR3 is TGTGCCAGCAGCCAGGAGTCAGGAGCTTTCTTT.